This T cell receptor (beta chain) was observed in a study of shared clonotypes between healthy human individuals. CD8 cells regarded as naive lacked CD45RO, were positively chosen for CCR7, and omitted terminally differentiated effector memory CD45RA+ cells. Points on this clone: At the DNA level, this CDR3 is encoded by other sequences in the same sample as well.

Each cell subset's genomic DNA was divided evenly among several immunoSEQ plates. Sequencing was performed with immunoSEQ multiplex PCR; in TCRdb, only in-frame clones are kept and a portion is missing. Among about 2.1 million clones listed, 90% to 95% were seen once. This clonotype was obtained from a man aged 18 to 30 in good health. Some clones in this sample may be carry-over from other donors' samples. The sequencing input was naive CD8+ T cells from PBMCs.

The CDR3 loop reads CASSLVSSTDTQYF. In DNA form, the CDR3 reads TGTGCCAGCAGTCTTGTTTCTAGCACAGATACGCAGTATTTT. The chain links TRBV7-9 to TRBJ2-3; D gene ambiguous. Trimming cost V 6 bases and J 0 bases, with 10 bases left between them. The germline V gene has CDR1 SEHNR and CDR2 FQNEAQ (reference sequence). The CDR3 totals 14 residues.